The present TCR beta chain was sequenced within a study of Tregs in tolerant kidney transplant recipients. Points on this clone: Its specificity is unknown.

The nonmyeloablative bone marrow transplants came from related graft donors, with transient mixed chimerism. Germline lookup yields CDR1 SGHTA and CDR2 FQGTGA. This CDR3 has 16 amino acids. Trimming removed 1 base from V and 5 bases from J; junction bases left unmatched: 8. Overall study results and limits: Findings come from small patient numbers and require larger validation. For some patients, primers changed over time, blocking nucleotide-level comparison.

The protocol was immunoSEQ multiplex PCR, while the TCRdb copy is restricted to in-frame clones and leaves out a portion. The profile shows approximately 90,000 clones, roughly 93% of them singletons. The sequencing here drew on CD4+ T cells from blood (PBMCs), taken 12 months after the transplant. The receptor's source is a human patient who received a combined kidney and bone marrow transplant. The graft donor may be the source of some T cells. The chain combines TRBV7-3 with TRBJ2-5; 9 bases are shared with TRBD2. The CDR3 is CASSLISGLAGETQYF. The CDR3, as DNA: TGTGCCAGCAGCTTAATATCGGGACTAGCAGGGGAGACCCAGTACTTC.